This entry lists 27 T cell receptor beta chains sequenced from one sample in a study of blood T cell repertoires in COVID-19 (dated by TCRdb to the early 2020s). The method behind the library was the immunoSEQ multiplex PCR assay. Entries here come from immuneACCESS through TCRdb and include only in-frame sequences with V and J called. Some clones fail to appear in such tables; in the studies checked, an unresolved V gene covers under half of the shortfall, and the cause of the remainder is unknown. The sample includes hundreds of thousands of clones, with around 89% observed a single time. Jointly, the top ten make up about 3% of the sample. The specimen sequenced was PBMCs or T cells enriched from blood (not recorded which). The receptors were gathered from a woman aged 50 to 60 who had recovered from COVID-19.

This clone has more than one count but fewer than ten. This chain links TRBV7-9 with TRBJ1-2, with 7 bases that match TRBD1. CDR1 SEHNR and CDR2 FQNEAQ come from the germline V gene (reference sequence). V trimming: 5 bases; J trimming: 2 bases; junction bases outside the gene matches: 5. The CDR3 has 14 amino acids. The CDR3 region is CASSPTGDNYGYTF. As DNA, the CDR3 is TGTGCCAGCAGCCCCACAGGGGACAACTATGGCTACACCTTC.

The table lists this clone with a count of one. The chain has TRBV18 and TRBJ1-4; D not certain. Germline V gene data show CDR1 as KGHSH and CDR2 as LQKENI. The length of the CDR3 is 14 residues. V was cut by 2 bases and J by 2 bases, with 6 bases left in between. The CDR3 loop reads CASSPVLTNEKLFF. For the CDR3, the DNA is TGTGCCAGCTCACCAGTCCTTACTAATGAAAAACTGTTTTTT. Based on the CDR3 plus reference TRBV18 and TRBJ1-4, the full variable domain is NAGVMQNPRHLVRRRGQEARLRCSPMKGHSHVYWYRQLPEEGLKFMVYLQKENIIDESGMPKERFSAEFPKEGPSILRIQQVVRGDSAAYFCASSPVLTNEKLFFGSGTQLSVL.

The chain has TRBV30 and TRBJ2-4; D is perhaps TRBD2 (5 bases). The CDR3 has 14 amino acids. Deletions cut 4 bases from V and 3 bases from J, with 13 bases between. Germline V gene lookup returns CDR1 GTSNPN and CDR2 SVGIG (reference sequence). The CDR3 sequence is CAWTPGVGKNIQYF. The CDR3 DNA reads TGTGCCTGGACTCCCGGGGTAGGCAAAAACATTCAGTACTTC.

The gene calls are TRBV28 and TRBJ1-1; TRBD1 agrees at 7 bases. Germline-derived CDR1 and CDR2 are MDHEN and SYDVKM. Germline trimming cut 5 bases from V and 10 bases from J; bases unmatched to any gene: 4. This CDR3 contains 11 residues. The DNA of the CDR3 is TGTGCCAGCAGTACCAGGACAGGAGCTTTCTTT. It encodes CASSTRTGAFF.

V and J are TRBV27 and TRBJ1-2; TRBD1 aligns across 7 bases. CDR1 MNHEY and CDR2 SMNVEV come from the germline V gene (reference sequence). CDR3 length equals 16 residues. V trimming: 6 bases; J trimming: 8 bases; junction bases outside the gene matches: 18. The CDR3 loop is CASSSLPRQGPPGYTF. CDR3 DNA sequence: TGTGCCAGCAGCTCCCTACCGAGACAGGGACCTCCCGGCTACACCTTC.

The chain joins TRBV27 to TRBJ2-7, with TRBD1 identical over 11 bases. There are 15 residues in the CDR3. Unmatched junction bases numbered 5, after V lost 4 bases and J lost 3 bases. Germline CDR1 reads MNHEY; CDR2 reads SMNVEV (reference sequence). The CDR3 nucleotides read TGTGCCAGCAGTTCGCGGACAGGGGGCGGCTACGAGCAGTACTTC. Its protein product is CASSSRTGGGYEQYF.

The chain links TRBV7-2 to TRBJ1-6, with D perhaps TRBD1 (5 bases). Looked up from germline, CDR1 is SGHTA and CDR2 is FQGNSA. This CDR3 is built from 16 residues. Trimming cost V 4 bases and J 4 bases, with 14 bases left between them. The chain's CDR3 is CASSSGGGFYNSPLHF. For the CDR3, the DNA is TGTGCCAGCAGCTCCGGGGGGGGGTTTTATAATTCACCCCTCCACTTT.

The chain combines TRBV9 with TRBJ2-5; 8 bases line up with TRBD2. The CDR3 spans 18 residues. CDR1 and CDR2 (germline): SGDLS, YYNGEE. After removal of 2 bases from V and 3 bases from J, the junction contained 15 bases not matched to a gene. The CDR3 loop is CASSVKFGGDVSKETQYF. Written as DNA, the CDR3 is TGTGCCAGCAGCGTGAAATTCGGGGGGGACGTTTCTAAAGAGACCCAGTACTTC.

V is TRBV4-2 and J is TRBJ1-1, with D possibly TRBD1 on 6 matching bases. The germline V gene has CDR1 LGHNA and CDR2 YNFKEQ. This CDR3 has 15 amino acids. Trimming shortened V by 3 bases and J by 4 bases, and 15 bases separated the two germline ends. The CDR3 bases are TGTGCCAGCAGCCAGGGGGCGGGCTACCTCACTGAAGCTTTCTTT. It translates to CASSQGAGYLTEAFF.

The chain has TRBV4-1 and TRBJ2-1; D gene unclear. Deletions cut 0 bases from V and 7 bases from J, with 13 bases between. CDR1 is MGHRA, CDR2 YSYEKL, per germline. The CDR3 has 15 residues. CDR3 DNA sequence: TGCGCCAGCAGCCAAGATCCGTACACGGGTAATGAGCAGTTCTTC. The encoded protein is CASSQDPYTGNEQFF.

This clone has only a few counts. The chain carries TRBV7-2 and TRBJ1-4; tentatively, D is TRBD1 (6 bases). The germline gives CDR1 SGHTA, CDR2 FQGNSA. This CDR3 is 13 amino acids long. V lost 4 bases, J lost 8 bases, and 11 bases lay in between. The CDR3 DNA sequence: TGTGCCAGCAGCTGGGGACATACAGAAAAACTGTTTTTT. Translating it yields CASSWGHTEKLFF.

The genes are TRBV5-6 and TRBJ2-3; 8 bases match TRBD2. Germline loops: CDR1 SGHDT, CDR2 YYEEEE. J gave up 0 bases and V 2 bases, and 2 bases lay outside the gene matches. The CDR3 extends over 15 amino acids. The CDR3 nucleotides are TGTGCCAGCAGCTTACTAGCGGATAGCACAGATACGCAGTATTTT. Its protein product is CASSLLADSTDTQYF. Looking up the rest from reference TRBV5-6 and TRBJ2-3 gives the full variable domain: DAGVTQSPTHLIKTRGQQVTLRCSPKSGHDTVSWYQQALGQGPQFIFQYYEEEERQRGNFPDRFSGHQFPNYSSELNVNALLLGDSALYLCASSLLADSTDTQYFGPGTRLTVL.

This rearrangement joins TRBV6-5 to TRBJ1-1; 10 nucleotides align to TRBD1. The CDR3 consists of 15 residues. J lost 5 bases, V lost 2 bases, and 5 bases had no gene match. Germline CDR1 is MNHEY and CDR2 is SVGAGI. In DNA, the CDR3 is TGTGCCAGCAGTTACGACGGGACAGGGGTTACTGAAGCTTTCTTT. Amino acid sequence: CASSYDGTGVTEAFF.

V and J are TRBV7-2 and TRBJ2-7; 8 bases are shared with TRBD2. The junction had 8 bases not matched to a gene; V was cut back by 5 bases and J by 5 bases. There are 14 residues in the CDR3. Germline CDR1 and CDR2: SGHTA and FQGNSA. CDR3 DNA sequence: TGTGCCAGCAGCCGTCTCCAAGCGGGAGACGAGCAGTACTTC. Translating gives CASSRLQAGDEQYF.

The rearrangement joins TRBV7-2 to TRBJ1-5; D is perhaps TRBD1 (6 bases). V was shortened by 3 bases and J by 3 bases, with 15 bases between the two germline ends. This CDR3 is built from 16 residues. Per germline, CDR1 SGHTA and CDR2 FQGNSA. As DNA, the CDR3 is TGTGCCAGCAGCTTTTTCCCCGGGACAAACAATCAGCCCCAGCATTTT. Protein product: CASSFFPGTNNQPQHF.

J is TRBJ1-1 and V is TRBV6-5; 7 nucleotides match TRBD1. This CDR3 has 14 residues. CDR1 MNHEY and CDR2 SVGAGI come from the germline V gene. The V segment lost 6 bases and the J segment 1 base; nucleotides outside the gene matches: 5. The CDR3 region is CASSGNRGNTEAFF. DNA of the CDR3: TGTGCCAGCAGCGGCAACAGGGGGAACACTGAAGCTTTCTTT.

The genes are TRBV28 and TRBJ1-1; the D gene is possibly TRBD1 (6 bases). Germline values: CDR1 MDHEN, CDR2 SYDVKM. The V end was cut by 10 bases, the J end by 2 bases, with 14 bases between. This CDR3 has 13 residues. The CDR3 sequence: CATAGQPNTEAFF. The CDR3 DNA sequence: TGTGCCACTGCAGGACAGCCAAACACTGAAGCTTTCTTT.

Only one count was recorded for this clone. The gene calls are TRBV28 and TRBJ1-3; a possible D gene is TRBD1 (5 bases). The CDR3 spans 16 residues. V was shortened by 5 bases and J by 0 bases, with 14 bases between the two germline ends. CDR1 MDHEN and CDR2 SYDVKM come from the germline V gene. Here the CDR3 reads CASSPSGKSSGNTIYF. The CDR3 coding sequence is TGTGCCAGCAGTCCTTCAGGGAAAAGCTCTGGAAACACCATATATTTT.

The rearrangement joins TRBV15 to TRBJ2-3, with D uncertain. Germline V gives CDR1 LNHNV, CDR2 YYDKDF (reference sequence). The CDR3 sequence is 16 residues long. Trimming took 0 bases from V and 1 from J, leaving 11 bases between them. CDR3 in amino acids: CATSRDEAERTDTQYF. For the CDR3, the DNA is TGTGCCACCAGCAGAGATGAGGCGGAGCGCACAGATACGCAGTATTTT.

The rearrangement links TRBV19 to TRBJ2-1; 12 bases agree with TRBD1. Per the germline V gene, CDR1 is LNHDA and CDR2 is SQIVND (reference sequence). Trimming at V came to 5 bases and at J to 2 bases, leaving 7 bases not matched to a gene. The CDR3 has 17 residues. The CDR3 coding sequence is TGTGCCAGTAGTCCAAAAGGGACAGGGGGCACCTACAATGAGCAGTTCTTC. The encoded protein is CASSPKGTGGTYNEQFF.

CDR3 nucleotides: TGTGCCAGCAGCTTGGTTGGGGGGAGCTCCTACAATGAGCAGTTCTTC. The encoded protein is CASSLVGGSSYNEQFF. This chain uses TRBV5-6 with TRBJ2-1, with D tentatively TRBD2 (6 bases). CDR1 and CDR2 from the germline V gene are SGHDT and YYEEEE. CDR3 size: 16 residues. Trimming left V 0 bases short and J 0 bases short, with 10 bases between.

The chain uses TRBV6-5 and TRBJ2-2; 9 bases match TRBD2. J gave up 5 bases and V 6 bases, and 7 bases lay outside the gene matches. This CDR3 spans 15 amino acids. Germline loops: CDR1 MNHEY, CDR2 SVGAGI. CDR3 sequence reads: CASSRSGRGTGELFF. DNA for the CDR3: TGTGCCAGCAGCCGTAGCGGGAGAGGGACCGGGGAGCTGTTTTTT.

The DNA of the CDR3 is TGTGCCAGCAGCTGGACGGGGGACAATCAGCCCCAGCATTTT. Its translation: CASSWTGDNQPQHF. The chain uses TRBV27 and TRBJ1-5; D is perhaps TRBD1 (5 bases). Germline V lookup: CDR1 MNHEY, CDR2 SMNVEV (reference sequence). Trimming cost V 6 bases and J 3 bases, with 12 bases left between them. The CDR3 extends over 14 amino acids.

This chain uses TRBV11-2 with TRBJ2-2; D is possibly TRBD2 (5 bases). This CDR3 contains 16 residues. V dropped 5 bases and J dropped 6 bases, with 19 bases sitting between them. Germline loops: CDR1 SGHAT, CDR2 FQNNGV. For the CDR3, the DNA is TGTGCCAGCAGCCGGGGAAGGGTCTTGTCTTCCGGGGAGCTGTTTTTT. Residues: CASSRGRVLSSGELFF. Full variable domain (missing parts from reference TRBV11-2 and TRBJ2-2): EAGVAQSPRYKIIEKRQSVAFWCNPISGHATLYWYQQILGQGPKLLIQFQNNGVVDDSQLPKDRFSAERLKGVDSTLKIQPAKLEDSAVYLCASSRGRVLSSGELFFGEGSRLTVL.

This sequence joins TRBV14 and TRBJ2-7; 7 positions match TRBD2. Germline V gene data show CDR1 as SGHDN and CDR2 as FVKESK. With 3 bases clipped from V and 2 bases from J, the junction kept 4 bases outside the gene matches. CDR3 size: 14 residues. CDR3 loop: CASSQGLPPYEQYF. For the CDR3, the DNA is TGTGCCAGCAGCCAGGGACTACCGCCCTACGAGCAGTACTTC.

This clone came up once. The chain carries TRBV30 and TRBJ1-1, with 7 bases identical to TRBD1. The CDR3 has 15 residues. The V and J ends lost 0 bases and 5 bases, in that order; junction bases with no gene match: 9. Germline V gene lookup returns CDR1 GTSNPN and CDR2 SVGIG (reference sequence). The CDR3 loop reads CAWSVGAGGRTEAFF. CDR3 DNA: TGTGCCTGGAGTGTAGGCGCAGGGGGTCGTACTGAAGCTTTCTTT.

V and J are TRBV28 and TRBJ2-2; TRBD1 agrees at 9 bases. Germline trimming cut 6 bases from V and 7 bases from J; bases unmatched to any gene: 12. Per germline, CDR1 MDHEN and CDR2 SYDVKM. The CDR3 sequence is 16 residues long. The CDR3 is CASRPTGQGKGGELFF. In DNA form, the CDR3 reads TGTGCCAGCAGACCTACTGGACAGGGGAAGGGCGGGGAGCTGTTTTTT.